This T cell receptor (beta chain) emerged from a study of T cell changes during pregnancy in multiple sclerosis. The junction had 8 bases not matched to a gene; V was cut back by 4 bases and J by 8 bases. This CDR3 comprises 15 residues. Per germline, CDR1 LNHDA and CDR2 SQIVND (reference sequence). The repertoire was sequenced with immunoSEQ multiplex PCR; TCRdb's copy has only in-frame clones and lacks some. The sample contains 65,000 to 70,000 clones, approximately 92% of which appear only once. The clonotype originates from a female donor with multiple sclerosis, enrolled in a pregnancy study. This sample comprised peripheral blood, obtained in the first trimester of pregnancy. This rearrangement joins TRBV19 to TRBJ2-1, with 10 bases matching TRBD2. The CDR3 DNA is TGTGCCAGTAGTAGAAGAGCGGGAGGGTTAGATGAGCAGTTCTTC. It encodes CASSRRAGGLDEQFF.